The 9 T cell receptor beta chains listed next were all sequenced from one sample in a study of CD4 T cells in relation to SARS-CoV-2 and coronaviruses. Generated by immunoSEQ multiplex PCR, the TCRdb table keeps only in-frame clones and is missing some. The sample has about 60,000 clones, 90% to 95% seen once; the top ten hold approximately 0.37%. The sample taken for sequencing was naive CD4+ T cells from PBMCs. Subset denoted: naive CD4+ T cells isolated by negative enrichment. The receptors derive from an adult with COVID-19.

The rearrangement joins TRBV15 to TRBJ2-5; no reliable D call. CDR3 size: 14 residues. Trimming pared 3 bases from V and 7 bases from J, leaving 15 bases between. Looked up from germline, CDR1 is LNHNV and CDR2 is YYDKDF (reference sequence). CDR3 region: CATSRRSVPGTQYF. In DNA form, the CDR3 reads TGTGCCACCAGCAGGCGGAGCGTCCCCGGGACCCAGTACTTC.

J is TRBJ2-5 and V is TRBV6-5; 10 bases match TRBD1. Germline trimming cut 4 bases from V and 5 bases from J; bases unmatched to any gene: 4. CDR3 length equals 14 residues. Germline CDR1 and CDR2: MNHEY and SVGAGI. CDR3 residues: CASSSDRGRETQYF. The CDR3, as DNA: TGTGCCAGCAGTTCGGACAGGGGGAGGGAGACCCAGTACTTC.

CDR3 nucleotide sequence: TGTGCCAGTAGTACCGGGACAGGACCCTACGAGCAGTACTTC. The encoded protein is CASSTGTGPYEQYF. The chain has TRBV19 and TRBJ2-7; 8 bases align to TRBD1. J lost 2 bases, V lost 4 bases, and 4 bases had no gene match. The CDR3 runs 14 residues. Germline V gene sequence: CDR1 LNHDA, CDR2 SQIVND (reference sequence).

This clone is a singleton in its sample. This chain uses TRBV4-2 with TRBJ2-1; 10 nucleotides align to TRBD2. Germline V CDR1 and CDR2: LGHNA, YNFKEQ. The CDR3 spans 17 residues. Losses at the gene ends were 0 bases for V and 7 bases for J; bases not matched to a gene: 9. Written as DNA, the CDR3 is TGTGCCAGCAGCCAAGAGTTGCTAGCGGGAGTATCTAATGAGCAGTTCTTC. Translating gives CASSQELLAGVSNEQFF.

V is TRBV5-1 and J is TRBJ1-4; D uncertain. Germline CDR1 reads SGHRS; CDR2 reads YFSETQ. This CDR3 has 15 residues. Trimming took off 0 bases at V and 10 bases at J, with 16 bases between the two ends. DNA of the CDR3: TGCGCCAGCAGCTTGGCCAGCGGAAAGACTAGAAAACTGTTTTTT. Protein: CASSLASGKTRKLFF.

The CDR3 nucleotides read TGTGCCAGCAGCCTCCTCGGGACCGAGAATAATTCACCCCTCCACTTT. It encodes CASSLLGTENNSPLHF. The V and J genes are TRBV7-9 and TRBJ1-6, with D possibly matching TRBD1 (5 bases). V lost 5 bases, J lost 5 bases, and 16 bases lay in between. This CDR3 contains 16 residues. Germline V gives CDR1 SEHNR, CDR2 FQNEAQ (reference sequence). The full variable domain, completed using reference TRBV7-9 and TRBJ1-6, is DTGVSQNPRHKITKRGQNVTFRCDPISEHNRLYWYRQTLGQGPEFLTYFQNEAQLEKSRLLSDRFSAERPKGSFSTLEIQRTEQGDSAMYLCASSLLGTENNSPLHFGNGTRLTVT.

The CDR3 bases are TGTGCCAGCAGCCAAGAAGGGCAGGGGCGGAAGTTCTTC. Translated, it gives CASSQEGQGRKFF. V is TRBV3-1 (or the pseudogene TRBV3-2) and J is TRBJ2-1; a possible D gene is TRBD1 (6 bases). Germline lookup yields CDR1 LGHDT and CDR2 YNNKEL (reference sequence). This CDR3 has 13 amino acids. The V end lost 0 bases, the J end lost 14 bases, and 14 bases lay between the germline ends.

The chain is built from TRBV18 and TRBJ1-6; no clear D. Germline V gene sequence: CDR1 KGHSH, CDR2 LQKENI. There are 15 residues in the CDR3. V lost 3 bases and J lost 8, with 14 bases in between. CDR3 region: CASSPTRPVDSPLHF. The CDR3 DNA follows: TGTGCCAGCTCACCTACGAGGCCCGTGGATTCACCCCTCCACTTT. Full variable domain (remainder filled in from reference TRBV18 and TRBJ1-6): NAGVMQNPRHLVRRRGQEARLRCSPMKGHSHVYWYRQLPEEGLKFMVYLQKENIIDESGMPKERFSAEFPKEGPSILRIQQVVRGDSAAYFCASSPTRPVDSPLHFGNGTRLTVT.

This clone has just a few counts. V is TRBV28 and J is TRBJ2-3; TRBD1 might be the D (5 bases). The CDR3 length is 12 residues. Germline V gene data show CDR1 as MDHEN and CDR2 as SYDVKM. V gave up 7 bases and J gave up 4 bases, with 9 bases separating them. The CDR3 here is CASKSGSDTQYF. The CDR3 nucleotides are TGTGCCAGCAAGTCAGGGTCAGATACGCAGTATTTT.